This T cell receptor beta chain was retrieved from a study of T cells in Graves' hyperthyroidism and ophthalmopathy. Study-level points and caveats: For ophthalmopathy, model prediction preceded onset by a median approximately 6 months. Separating ophthalmopathy from stable hyperthyroidism was achieved by a 13 V-J model.

This clonotype was counted a few times. The target antigen is unknown. Germline CDR1 MDHEN, CDR2 SYDVKM. CDR3 length equals 15 residues. V was clipped by 4 bases and J by 4 bases, with 17 bases between them. Orbital computed tomography and thyroid ultrasound, together with serum TRAb and thyroxine and clinical symptoms, were used for diagnoses. Amplification targeted TCR beta CDR3 regions from RNA transcripts. When the TCR CDR3 underwent first-round RT-PCR, the HTBI primer set was used. TCRdb passed the multiplex PCR reads through MiXCR, listing each CDR3 protein once. The sample contains some 180,000 distinct CDR3 sequences, roughly a sixth of which appear only once.

The sequence was collected from a woman between 50 and 59 years old with Graves' hyperthyroidism. The sample taken for sequencing was blood. The chain employs TRBV28 and TRBJ2-7; no firm D call. The CDR3 is CASSSLTRTPYEQYF. Written as DNA, the CDR3 is TGTGCCAGCAGTTCCCTGACCCGTACCCCTTACGAGCAGTACTTC.